The 25 T cell receptor beta chains presented below share a single source sample, sequenced in a study of tumor-infiltrating lymphocytes in primary liver carcinoma. Germline DNA was also extracted, while the blood RNA originated from unsorted whole blood. TCR beta cDNA was prepared out of about 510 ng total RNA by means of a constant-region primer. Generation of the TCR beta libraries relied on three nested multiplex PCR rounds using slightly modified ARM-PCR. TRBV1-TRBV30 forward primers paired with a C-beta reverse primer were used in the first two PCR rounds, which ran about 11 cycles each. TCRdb passed the multiplex PCR reads through MiXCR, listing each CDR3 protein once. The table has almost 200,000 distinct CDR3 sequences, 65% seen once. Sequences were obtained from peripheral blood. These receptors came from an older woman with primary liver carcinoma and hepatitis B virus infection.

DNA for the CDR3: TGTGCCAGCAGCCCCGGGACAGGGGACGGGACCTACGAGCAGTACTTC. It specifies CASSPGTGDGTYEQYF. V usage is TRBV7-8 and J usage is TRBJ2-7; TRBD1 agrees at 10 bases. Germline-derived CDR1 and CDR2 are SGHVS and FQNEAQ. V lost 5 bases and J lost 2; bases outside the gene matches: 9. This CDR3 region has 16 residues.

This clonotype showed up just once. The rearrangement uses TRBV28 and TRBJ2-2, with TRBD1 identical over 9 bases. The CDR3 covers 17 residues. With 7 bases clipped from V and 0 bases from J, the junction kept 9 bases outside the gene matches. CDR1 and CDR2 (germline): MDHEN, SYDVKM. CDR3 amino acids: CASTGWDRAANTGELFF. CDR3 in DNA: TGTGCCAGCACCGGTTGGGACAGGGCTGCGAACACCGGGGAGCTGTTTTTT.

In the case of this clonotype: This may come from a read error, since a much larger clone is one base off. The genes are TRBV10-3 and TRBJ2-3, with 11 nucleotides matching TRBD1. CDR3 length: 15 amino acids. From germline, CDR1 is ENHRY and CDR2 SYGVKD. The DNA for the CDR3 is TGTGGCATCAGCCGGACAGGGGGCAAGGAAGATACGCAGTATTTT. Amino acid sequence: CGISRTGGKEDTQYF.

In its sample, this clonotype was seen once. This chain links TRBV11-2 with TRBJ2-7, with 7 bases fitting TRBD1. V lost 7 bases and J lost 2; bases outside the gene matches: 23. CDR1 is SGHAT and CDR2 is FQNNGV in the germline V gene. This CDR3 is 19 amino acids long. The CDR3 DNA reads as TGTGCCAGCAATCCATTTAATCGCATTCGAAACAGGGGTCCCTACGAGCAGTACTTC. As protein: CASNPFNRIRNRGPYEQYF.

In this sample, this clonotype turned up once. This clone may be a read error of a much larger clone one base away. The chain recombines TRBV6-1 with TRBJ1-5; the D gene is possibly TRBD1 (5 bases). CDR1 and CDR2 from the germline V gene are MNHNS and SASEGT. The CDR3 spans 15 residues. Trimming pared 0 bases from V and 1 base from J, leaving 7 bases between. Written as DNA, the CDR3 is TGTGCCAGCAGTGAAGCGTGGGGGAGCAATCAGCCCCAGCATTTT. Protein: CASSEAWGSNQPQHF.

This clonotype was observed many times. The chain links TRBV12-5 to TRBJ2-2; D uncertain. The germline V gene has CDR1 LGHNT and CDR2 FRNRAP. The CDR3 totals 16 residues. Between the trimmed V and J ends, which lost 2 bases and 2 bases, there was a span of 12 bases. CDR3 in DNA: TGTGCTAGTGGTTTGCCCGTGGCGGATAACACCGGGGAGCTGTTTTTT. It specifies CASGLPVADNTGELFF. Complete variable domain (other parts from reference TRBV12-5 and TRBJ2-2): DARVTQTPRHKVTEMGQEVTMRCQPILGHNTVFWYRQTMMQGLELLAYFRNRAPLDDSGMPKDRFSAEMPDATLATLKIQPSEPRDSAVYFCASGLPVADNTGELFFGEGSRLTVL.

The rearrangement uses TRBV12-3 or TRBV12-4 and TRBJ2-1, with D possibly TRBD1 on 6 matching bases. The V gene lost 2 bases and the J gene lost 10 bases, with 9 bases spanning the gap. This CDR3 comprises 12 residues. The DNA of the CDR3 is TGTGCCAGCAGTTTATGGACAGACGAGCAGTTCTTC. Protein: CASSLWTDEQFF.

About this clonotype itself: At one end, the junction sequence differs from germline, possibly due to a read error. This chain links TRBV6-1 with TRBJ2-1; D is undetermined. The germline gives CDR1 MNHNS, CDR2 SASEGT. The length of the CDR3 is 14 residues. The CDR3 protein is CAISAVLGRGEQFF. CDR3 DNA sequence: TGTGCCATCAGTGCAGTTCTAGGGCGCGGTGAGCAGTTCTTC.

As for this clonotype: A single base separates this from a much larger clone, so it may be a read error. As DNA, the CDR3 is TGTGTCAGCAGCCTAGACAGAGGCGATGAGCAGTTCTTC. Translation: CVSSLDRGDEQFF. This sequence joins TRBV14 and TRBJ2-1, with D possibly being TRBD1 (5 bases). Germline lookup yields CDR1 SGHDN and CDR2 FVKESK. CDR3 length: 13 residues.

In the case of this clonotype: One end of the junction is discordant with germline, which a read error may explain. The CDR3 sequence is CARGGRGSRSYVQYF. As DNA, the CDR3 is TGTGCCAGGGGGGGGAGGGGGTCCCGCTCCTACGTGCAGTACTTC. The V and J genes are TRBV6-5 and TRBJ2-7; perhaps TRBD2 as D (7 bases). Germline V gives CDR1 MNHEY, CDR2 SVGAGI. The CDR3 length is 15 residues.

This chain links TRBV12-5 with TRBJ2-3; 7 nucleotides line up with TRBD1. CDR3 length equals 15 residues. CDR1 and CDR2 from the germline V gene are LGHNT and FRNRAP. In nucleotides, the CDR3 is TGTGCCAGCACCCACCAACAGGGGCATACAGATACGCAGTATTTT. Protein sequence: CASTHQQGHTDTQYF.

Notes on this clonotype: A read error may explain this, as a much larger clone is one base away. The V and J genes are TRBV14 and TRBJ2-5; D may match TRBD1 or TRBD2 (6 bases each). The CDR3 is made up of 15 amino acids. Germline-derived CDR1 and CDR2 are SGHDN and FVKESK. The CDR3 region is CARSRGRRYQETQYF. CDR3 nucleotides: TGTGCCAGGAGCCGGGGGCGGCGGTACCAAGAGACCCAGTACTTC.

This clonotype has just one count. This may stem from a read error, because a much larger clone lies one nucleotide away. The genes are TRBV5-4 and TRBJ2-1; 8 nucleotides match TRBD1. The CDR3 totals 15 residues. Germline V gives CDR1 SGHNT, CDR2 YYREEE (reference sequence). The CDR3 nucleotides are TGTACCAGCAGCTTAGGACAGGGTGACTACAATGAGCAGTTCTTC. It specifies CTSSLGQGDYNEQFF. Based on the CDR3 plus reference TRBV5-4 and TRBJ2-1, the full variable domain is ETGVTQSPTHLIKTRGQQVTLRCSSQSGHNTVSWYQQALGQGPQFIFQYYREEENGRGNFPPRFSGLQFPNYSSELNVNALELDDSALYLCTSSLGQGDYNEQFFGPGTRLTVL.

About this clonotype itself: An end of the junction does not agree with germline; a read error may underlie this. CDR3 protein: CASSSGRSSGNIIYF. DNA of the CDR3: TGCGCCAGCAGCTCGGGGCGGTCCTCTGGAAACATCATATATTTT. This chain links TRBV5-1 with TRBJ1-3, with a possible D match to TRBD1 (5 bases). Looked up from germline, CDR1 is SGHRS and CDR2 is YFSETQ. This CDR3 comprises 15 residues.

In this sample, this clonotype turned up many times. The chain employs TRBV5-1 and TRBJ2-7; 13 positions match TRBD2. CDR1 and CDR2 (germline): SGHRS, YFSETQ. CDR3 length equals 14 residues. Trimming cost V 4 bases and J 4 bases; bases outside gene matches: 2. The CDR3 DNA reads as TGCGCCAGCAGCACTAGCGGGAGGGAGTACGAGCAGTACTTC. Protein: CASSTSGREYEQYF.

This clonotype is a singleton in its sample. One end of the junction is discordant with germline, which a read error may explain. The chain has TRBV5-5 and TRBJ2-1, with D perhaps matching TRBD2 (6 bases). CDR1 SGHKS and CDR2 YYEKEE come from the germline V gene (reference sequence). The CDR3 sequence is 15 residues long. DNA of the CDR3: TGTGCCAACAGCCTCGGGACTCCTACCTACAATGAGCAGTTCTTC. Its protein product is CANSLGTPTYNEQFF.

Details on this clonotype: One junction end does not reproduce the germline sequence, and a read error may be involved. The chain joins TRBV28 to TRBJ1-6, with D tentatively TRBD1 (5 bases). The CDR3 length is 15 residues. Germline loops: CDR1 MDHEN, CDR2 SYDVKM. The CDR3 protein is CASSPGRNYHSPLHF. The CDR3 DNA reads as TGTGCCAGCAGCCCGGGACGGAACTATCATTCACCCCTCCACTTT.

As concerns this clonotype: This is likely a read error, given that the CDR3 carries no conserved phenylalanine or tryptophan at its end. The chain couples TRBV12-3 or TRBV12-4 to TRBJ2-1, with 14 bases fitting TRBD2. J gave up 5 bases and V 3 bases, and 3 bases lay outside the gene matches. This CDR3 is 16 amino acids long. The CDR3 reads CASSFLTSGRDNEQFL. CDR3 sequence (DNA): TGTGCCAGCAGTTTTTTGACTAGCGGGAGGGACAATGAGCAGTTCCTC.

This clonotype was seen many times. The V gene is TRBV5-1, the J gene TRBJ1-1, with TRBD1 matching 7 bases. This CDR3 contains 14 residues. The V gene's germline CDR1 is SGHRS and CDR2 YFSETQ. With 4 bases clipped from V and 4 bases from J, the junction kept 7 bases outside the gene matches. This CDR3 is CASSLTGKATEAFF. CDR3 in DNA: TGCGCCAGCAGCCTGACAGGGAAGGCCACTGAAGCTTTCTTT. Full variable domain (missing parts from reference TRBV5-1 and TRBJ1-1): KAGVTQTPRYLIKTRGQQVTLSCSPISGHRSVSWYQQTPGQGLQFLFEYFSETQRNKGNFPGRFSGRQFSNSRSEMNVSTLELGDSALYLCASSLTGKATEAFFGQGTRLTVV.

Notes on this clonotype: At one of its ends the junction is not consistent with the germline gene, which may arise from a read error. This chain links TRBV11-1 with TRBJ2-5, with D possibly being TRBD1 (5 bases). Germline V gene lookup returns CDR1 SGHAT and CDR2 FQDESV (reference sequence). The CDR3 runs to 13 residues. CDR3 region: CATSLGVGETQYF. CDR3 DNA: TGCGCCACCAGCTTAGGGGTTGGGGAGACCCAGTACTTC.

Concerning this clonotype itself: Since no conserved phenylalanine or tryptophan closes the CDR3, a read error is the likely cause. The chain combines TRBV6-2 or TRBV6-3 with TRBJ1-5; TRBD1 aligns across 9 bases. CDR3 length: 16 residues. CDR1 and CDR2 (germline): MNHEY, SVGEGT. In nucleotides, the CDR3 is TGTGCCAGCAGTTACACCCACACAGGGGGCGGCCAGCCTCAGCATTAT. Translated: CASSYTHTGGGQPQHY.

A note on this clonotype: Its ends do not fully match the called genes, so a read error is possible. This rearrangement joins TRBV11-2 to TRBJ2-6, with TRBD1 matching 9 bases. Germline V gene sequence: CDR1 SGHAT, CDR2 FQNNGV. The CDR3 loop spans 18 amino acids. The CDR3: CACSAGDRVISGANVLTF. The CDR3 nucleotides read TGTGCCTGCAGCGCCGGGGACAGGGTTATCTCAGGGGCCAACGTCCTGACTTTC.

A note on this clonotype: One end of the junction varies from germline; a read error may be responsible. This chain links TRBV7-9 with TRBJ2-7; D may correspond to TRBD1 or TRBD2 (5 bases each). This CDR3 contains 15 residues. Per germline, CDR1 SEHNR and CDR2 FQNEAQ (reference sequence). The CDR3 protein is CARSFHRDPTVEQYF. The CDR3 DNA is TGTGCCCGCAGCTTTCACCGGGACCCCACGGTCGAGCAGTACTTC.

Comments on this clonotype: Compared with germline, one end of the junction differs, possibly owing to a read error. The chain uses TRBV28 and TRBJ2-5, with 10 bases that match TRBD1. The CDR3 is made up of 14 amino acids. Germline V gene data show CDR1 as MDHEN and CDR2 as SYDVKM. The CDR3 loop reads CANSTRTGGETQYF. The CDR3 DNA follows: TGTGCCAACAGTACCAGGACAGGGGGAGAGACCCAGTACTTC.

As to this clonotype: Being one base from a much bigger clone, this may be a read error. DNA of the CDR3: TGTGCCAACAGTTACTCGTGGGGGGACTATGGCTACACCTTC. Encoded protein: CANSYSWGDYGYTF. This chain uses TRBV6-6 with TRBJ1-2; the D gene is possibly TRBD1 (5 bases). The CDR3 contains 14 residues. Germline CDR1 MNHNY, CDR2 SVGAGI (reference sequence).